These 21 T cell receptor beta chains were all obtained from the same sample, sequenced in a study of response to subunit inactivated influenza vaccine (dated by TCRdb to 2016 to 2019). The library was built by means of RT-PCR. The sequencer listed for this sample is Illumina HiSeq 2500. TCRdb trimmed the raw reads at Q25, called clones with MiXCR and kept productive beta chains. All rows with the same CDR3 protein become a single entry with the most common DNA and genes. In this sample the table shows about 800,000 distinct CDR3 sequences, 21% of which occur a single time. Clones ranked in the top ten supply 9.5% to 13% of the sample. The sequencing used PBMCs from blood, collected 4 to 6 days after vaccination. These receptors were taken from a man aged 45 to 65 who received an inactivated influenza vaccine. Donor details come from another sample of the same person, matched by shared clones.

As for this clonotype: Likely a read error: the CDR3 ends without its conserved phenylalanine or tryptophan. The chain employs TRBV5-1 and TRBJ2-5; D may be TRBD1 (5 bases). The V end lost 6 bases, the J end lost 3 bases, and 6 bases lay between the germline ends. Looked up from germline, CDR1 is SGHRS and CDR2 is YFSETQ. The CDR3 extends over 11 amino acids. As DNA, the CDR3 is TGCGCCAGCAAAGGGGAAGAGACCCAGTACATC. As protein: CASKGEETQYI.

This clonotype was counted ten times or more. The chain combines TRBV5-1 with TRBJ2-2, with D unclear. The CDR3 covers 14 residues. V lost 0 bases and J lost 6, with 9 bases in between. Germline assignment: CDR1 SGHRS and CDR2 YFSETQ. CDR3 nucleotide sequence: TGCGCCAGCAGCTTGGTACAGACTTCCGGGGAGCTGTTTTTT. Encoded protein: CASSLVQTSGELFF.

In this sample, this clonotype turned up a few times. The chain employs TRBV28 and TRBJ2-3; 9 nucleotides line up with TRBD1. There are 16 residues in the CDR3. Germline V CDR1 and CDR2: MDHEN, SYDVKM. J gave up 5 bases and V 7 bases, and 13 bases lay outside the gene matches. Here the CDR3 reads CASTTLPGQGKDTQYF. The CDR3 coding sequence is TGTGCCAGCACTACTCTCCCGGGACAGGGAAAAGATACGCAGTATTTT.

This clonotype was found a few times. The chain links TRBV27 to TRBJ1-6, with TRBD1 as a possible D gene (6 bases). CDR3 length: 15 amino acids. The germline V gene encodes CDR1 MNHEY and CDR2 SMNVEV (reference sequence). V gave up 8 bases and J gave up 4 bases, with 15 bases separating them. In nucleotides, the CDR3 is TGTGCCAGCCAACAGGGCCCCCCTTATAATTCACCCCTCCACTTT. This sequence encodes CASQQGPPYNSPLHF.

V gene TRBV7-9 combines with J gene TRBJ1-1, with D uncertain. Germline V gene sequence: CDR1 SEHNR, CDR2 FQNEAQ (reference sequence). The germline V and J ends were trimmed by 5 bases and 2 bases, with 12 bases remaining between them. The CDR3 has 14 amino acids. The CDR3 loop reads CASSQAMTNTEAFF. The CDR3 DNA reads TGTGCCAGCAGCCAAGCCATGACTAACACTGAAGCTTTCTTT.

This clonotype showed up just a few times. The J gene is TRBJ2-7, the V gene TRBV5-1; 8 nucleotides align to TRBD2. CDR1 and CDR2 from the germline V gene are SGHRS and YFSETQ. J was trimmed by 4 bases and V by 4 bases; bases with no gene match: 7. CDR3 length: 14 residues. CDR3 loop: CASSPALAAYEQYF. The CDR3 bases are TGCGCCAGCAGCCCTGCACTAGCGGCTTACGAGCAGTACTTC.

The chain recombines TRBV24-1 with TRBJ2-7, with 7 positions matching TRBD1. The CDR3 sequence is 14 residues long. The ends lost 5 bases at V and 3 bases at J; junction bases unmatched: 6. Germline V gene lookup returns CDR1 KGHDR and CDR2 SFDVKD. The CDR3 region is CATSVDRSDYEQYF. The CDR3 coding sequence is TGTGCCACCAGTGTGGACAGGTCAGACTACGAGCAGTACTTC.

The CDR3 nucleotides read TGTGCCAGCAGCAGCCTGGGCGGTAGGACCTACAATGAGCAGTTCTTC. This sequence encodes CASSSLGGRTYNEQFF. The chain links TRBV12-3 or TRBV12-4 to TRBJ2-1, with D hard to call. Trimming shortened V by 6 bases and J by 2 bases, and 17 bases separated the two germline ends. There are 16 residues in the CDR3.

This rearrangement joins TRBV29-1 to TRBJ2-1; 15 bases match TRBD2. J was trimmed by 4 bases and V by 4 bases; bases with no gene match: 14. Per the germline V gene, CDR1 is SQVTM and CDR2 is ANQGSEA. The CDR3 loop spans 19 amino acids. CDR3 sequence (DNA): TGCAGCGTTGCTGGTACTGGGACTAGCGGGAGGACGCTTTACAATGAGCAGTTCTTC. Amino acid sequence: CSVAGTGTSGRTLYNEQFF.

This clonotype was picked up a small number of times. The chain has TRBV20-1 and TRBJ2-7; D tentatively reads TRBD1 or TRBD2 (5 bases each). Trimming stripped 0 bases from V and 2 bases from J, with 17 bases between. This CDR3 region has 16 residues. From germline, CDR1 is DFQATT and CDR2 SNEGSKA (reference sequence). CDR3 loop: CSARDPVVGTPYEQYF. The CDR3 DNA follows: TGCAGTGCTAGAGATCCTGTGGTAGGGACCCCCTACGAGCAGTACTTC.

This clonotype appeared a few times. The CDR3 reads CASSVGEGSGNTIYF. In DNA form, the CDR3 reads TGTGCCAGCAGCGTAGGCGAGGGCTCTGGAAACACCATATATTTT. The rearrangement uses TRBV9 and TRBJ1-3; D remains unclear. Between the trimmed V and J ends, which lost 0 bases and 0 bases, there was a span of 7 bases. This CDR3 has 15 residues. The germline V gene has CDR1 SGDLS and CDR2 YYNGEE.

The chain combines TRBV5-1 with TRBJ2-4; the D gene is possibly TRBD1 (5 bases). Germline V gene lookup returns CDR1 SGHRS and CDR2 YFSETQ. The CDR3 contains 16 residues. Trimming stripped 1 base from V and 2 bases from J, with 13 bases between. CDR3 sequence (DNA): TGCGCCAGCAGCTTGATAGGGGTGAGGTCCAAAAACATTCAGTACTTC. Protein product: CASSLIGVRSKNIQYF.

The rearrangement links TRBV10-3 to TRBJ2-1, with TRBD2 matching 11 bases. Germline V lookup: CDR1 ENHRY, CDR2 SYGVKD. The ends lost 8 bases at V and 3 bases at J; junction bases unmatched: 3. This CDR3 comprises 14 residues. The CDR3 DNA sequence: TGTGCCATCGGTGGACTAGCGGGCTACAATGAGCAGTTCTTC. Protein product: CAIGGLAGYNEQFF.

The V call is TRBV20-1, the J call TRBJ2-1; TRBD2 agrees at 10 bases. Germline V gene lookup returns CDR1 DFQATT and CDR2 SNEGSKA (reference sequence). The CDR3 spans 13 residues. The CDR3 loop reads CSSSGRAYNEQFF. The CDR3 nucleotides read TGCAGCTCAAGCGGGAGGGCCTACAATGAGCAGTTCTTC.

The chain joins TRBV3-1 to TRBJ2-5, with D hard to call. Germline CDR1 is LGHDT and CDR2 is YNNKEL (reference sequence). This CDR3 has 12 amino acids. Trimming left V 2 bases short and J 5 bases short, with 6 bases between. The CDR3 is CASSQMVETQYF. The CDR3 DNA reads TGTGCCAGCAGCCAAATGGTGGAGACCCAGTACTTC.

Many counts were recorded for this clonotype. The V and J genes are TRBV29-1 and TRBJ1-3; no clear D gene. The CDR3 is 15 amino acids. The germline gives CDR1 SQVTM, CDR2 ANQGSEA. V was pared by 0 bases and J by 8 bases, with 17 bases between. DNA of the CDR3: TGCAGCGTTGAAGACGGGGAGTCGGTTAGGGACACCATATATTTT. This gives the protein CSVEDGESVRDTIYF.

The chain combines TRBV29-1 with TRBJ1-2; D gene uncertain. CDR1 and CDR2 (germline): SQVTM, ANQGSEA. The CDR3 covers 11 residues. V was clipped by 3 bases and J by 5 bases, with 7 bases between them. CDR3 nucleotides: TGCAGCGTTGATGGGAGGTATGGCTACACCTTC. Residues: CSVDGRYGYTF.

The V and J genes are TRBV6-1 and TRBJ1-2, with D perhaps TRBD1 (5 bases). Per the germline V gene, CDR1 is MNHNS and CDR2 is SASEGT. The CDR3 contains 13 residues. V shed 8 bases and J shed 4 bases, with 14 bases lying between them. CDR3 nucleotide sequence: TGTGCCAGCTCTCGGGCGGGGCTCTATGGCTACACCTTC. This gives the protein CASSRAGLYGYTF.

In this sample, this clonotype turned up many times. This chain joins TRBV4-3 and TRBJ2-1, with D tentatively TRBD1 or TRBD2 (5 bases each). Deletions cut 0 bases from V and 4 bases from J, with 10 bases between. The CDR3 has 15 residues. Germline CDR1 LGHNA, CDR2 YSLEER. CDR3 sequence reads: CASSQEGTYYNEQFF. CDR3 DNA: TGCGCCAGCAGCCAAGAAGGGACGTATTACAATGAGCAGTTCTTC.

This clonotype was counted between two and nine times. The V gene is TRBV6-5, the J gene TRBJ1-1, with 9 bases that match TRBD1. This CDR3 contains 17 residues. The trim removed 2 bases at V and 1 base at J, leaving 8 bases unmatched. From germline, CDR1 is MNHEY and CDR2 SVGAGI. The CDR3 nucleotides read TGTGCCAGCAGTTACCGGGGGACAGGGAACACGAACACTGAAGCTTTCTTT. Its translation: CASSYRGTGNTNTEAFF.

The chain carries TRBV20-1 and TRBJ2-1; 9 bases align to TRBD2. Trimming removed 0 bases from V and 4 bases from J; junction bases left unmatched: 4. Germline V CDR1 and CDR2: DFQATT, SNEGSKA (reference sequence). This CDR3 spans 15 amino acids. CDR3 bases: TGCAGTGCTAGAGAGTCTAGCGGGAATTACAATGAGCAGTTCTTC. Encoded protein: CSARESSGNYNEQFF.